Listed below are T cell receptor beta chains from one sample, sequenced in a study of graft-versus-host responses after intestinal transplantation. These receptors' antigens are unknown. The protocol was immunoSEQ multiplex PCR, while the TCRdb copy is restricted to in-frame clones and leaves out a portion. The sample has about 85,000 clones, under 95% seen once. The sequences come from unstimulated CD8+ T cells sorted from spleen or lymph node cells, collected before transplant. These receptors all stem from a human donor who was the organ donor for an intestinal transplant. Each CDR3 is given with its conserved first and last residue. A D gene is named only where the DNA matches it firmly. Size is stated for part of the rows, as once, few or many counts, or as a class when the clone is expanded.

TRBJ1-1 - TRBV7-6 - TGTGCCAGCAGCTTATACGACAACACTGAAGCTTTCTTT CASSLYDNTEAFF
TRBJ1-1 - TRBV19 - TGTGCCAGTAGTATGGGCCAGGGTGCCCATGAAGCTTTCTTT CASSMGQGAHEAFF
TRBJ2-7 - TRBV19 TRBD1 TGTGCCAGTAGTATATCGGGACAGGGTGCTCGGGAGCAGTACTTC CASSISGQGAREQYF
TRBJ2-5 - TRBV2 TRBD2 TGTGCCAGCAGCATCAGCGGGGGGGCCGGAGAGACCCAGTACTTC CASSISGGAGETQYF
TRBJ2-1 - TRBV11-2 - TGTGCCAGCAGCTTAGGGACAGAGGACTTCAATGAGCAGTTCTTC CASSLGTEDFNEQFF
TRBJ2-7 - TRBV4-1 - TGCGCCAGCAGCCAAGTAAAAGGGAACTACGAGCAGTACTTC CASSQVKGNYEQYF
TRBJ2-3 once TRBV6-5 - TGTGCCAGCAGTGAGTGGTCAAACCCAGATACGCAGTATTTT CASSEWSNPDTQYF
TRBJ2-7 once TRBV19 TRBD1 TGTGCCAGCAGTCTCGGGACAGGGGTTACCGACGAGCAGTACTTC CASSLGTGVTDEQYF
TRBJ2-7 - TRBV6-5 - TGTGCCAGCACACCTTCTGATCTTTATGAGCAGTACTTC CASTPSDLYEQYF
TRBJ1-1 - TRBV7-9 TRBD1 TGTGCCAGCAGCACATCTCCGGACAGGGGTACTGAAGCTTTCTTT CASSTSPDRGTEAFF
TRBJ2-3 - TRBV6-1 - TGTGCCAGCAGTGAATATGAGGGGTCAGATACGCAGTATTTT CASSEYEGSDTQYF
TRBJ1-4 - TRBV2 - TGTGCCATTATTCCGGAGTTTAATGAAAAACTGTTTTTT CAIIPEFNEKLFF
TRBJ1-3 - TRBV4-1 - TGCGCCAGCAGCCCAACAGGGTTCGTCTTTGGAAACACCATATATTTT CASSPTGFVFGNTIYF
TRBJ2-7 once TRBV6-5 - TGTGCCAGCACCTTCGGGGACGAGCAGTACTTC CASTFGDEQYF